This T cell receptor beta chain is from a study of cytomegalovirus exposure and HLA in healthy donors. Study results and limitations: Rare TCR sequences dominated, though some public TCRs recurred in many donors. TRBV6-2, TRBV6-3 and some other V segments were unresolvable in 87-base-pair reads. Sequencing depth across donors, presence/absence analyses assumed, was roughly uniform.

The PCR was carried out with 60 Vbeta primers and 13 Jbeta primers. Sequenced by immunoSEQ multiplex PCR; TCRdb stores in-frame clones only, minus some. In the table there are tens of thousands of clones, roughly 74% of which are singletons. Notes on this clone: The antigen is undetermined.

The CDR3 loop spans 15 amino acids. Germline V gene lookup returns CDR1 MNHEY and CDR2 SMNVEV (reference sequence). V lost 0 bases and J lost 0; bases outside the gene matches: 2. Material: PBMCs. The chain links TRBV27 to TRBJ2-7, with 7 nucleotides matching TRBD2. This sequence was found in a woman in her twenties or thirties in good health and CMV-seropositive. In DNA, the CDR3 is TGTGCCAGCAGTTTATCCGGGGAGGGCTCCTACGAGCAGTACTTC. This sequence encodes CASSLSGEGSYEQYF.